This T cell receptor (beta chain) was found in a study of T-cell reconstitution after alpha-beta-depleted transplantation in children (dated by TCRdb to 2015 to 2016). About the full investigation: The study quantitatively tracked T-cell immune reconstitution after TCRalphabeta/CD19-depleted allogeneic hematopoietic cell transplantation in children using TCR repertoire profiling.

On this clonotype: The antigen it recognizes is unknown. The input lacks base qualities; no much larger clone sits a single base away.

Germline trimming amounts to 5 bases on V and 2 bases on J, with 9 as the count of junction bases outside the gene matches. There are 18 amino acids in the CDR3, from cysteine to phenylalanine inclusive. Only the CDR3 DNA is retained, 54 bases long and in frame from the first base. The receptor library was made with PCR. Sequencer: Illumina HiSeq 2500. TCR libraries were prepared with molecular barcoding, using unique molecular identifiers to normalize TCRbeta repertoire quantification. TCRdb passed the public sequencing reads through fastp at Q25 and MiXCR, retaining productive beta sequences. Rows are unified per CDR3 protein, each entry keeping the most common DNA and genes. The sample records hundreds of thousands of distinct CDR3 sequences, approximately 17% of which are singletons. In total, the top ten clones hold around 0.96% of the sample.

The chain joins TRBV12-3 or TRBV12-4 to TRBJ2-6; 10 nucleotides in the junction match TRBD1. The specimen comprised PBMCs from the stem cell graft donor, sampled from the stem cell graft. The clonotype originates from a human donor who donated a stem cell graft to a child with acute myeloid leukemia. The DNA reads TGTGCCAGCAGTCCGGCGACAGGGGGCTTGGCTGGGGCCAACGTCCTGACTTTC. Its translation reads: CASSPATGGLAGANVLTF.